Listed below are T cell receptor beta chains from one sample, sequenced in a study of T cell responses to AZD1222 COVID-19 vaccine. Assay used: immunoSEQ multiplex PCR; TCRdb lists only in-frame clones, some missing. In the table there are over 130,000 clones, under 95% of which are singletons. The sequenced sample was peripheral blood, obtained 28 days after the second AZD1222 dose. The origin of the receptors is an adult who received the AZD1222 COVID-19 vaccine. Both conserved end residues are part of each CDR3. Fields, in order: D gene, J gene, clone size, CDR3 length, V gene, CDR3 DNA, CDR3 protein. D genes are given only for firm matches. A clone size is listed for some rows: how often the clone was seen (once, few, many), or a class if it is expanded.

TRBD1	TRBJ1-4	NA	17	TRBV7-9	TGTGCCAGCAGCTTATCGGGGTTGACAGGGGGCCGGGAAAAACTGTTTTTT	CASSLSGLTGGREKLFF
TRBD1	TRBJ1-1	NA	11	TRBV20-1	TGCAGTGTACAGGGGGACACTGAAGCTTTCTTT	CSVQGDTEAFF
NA	TRBJ1-3	NA	12	TRBV24-1	TGTGCCACCAGTGACCCTGGAAACACCATATATTTT	CATSDPGNTIYF
NA	TRBJ2-3	NA	12	TRBV5-4	TGTGCCAGCAGCTTGACCCCAGATACGCAGTATTTT	CASSLTPDTQYF
NA	TRBJ2-7	NA	11	TRBV3-1/TRBV3-2	TGTGCCAGCAGTGCAGCTTACGAGCAGTACTTC	CASSAAYEQYF
TRBD1	TRBJ1-3	NA	16	TRBV6-6	TGTGCCAGCAGTTCCGACAGGGGGAGGCTGGCAAACACCATATATTTT	CASSSDRGRLANTIYF
NA	TRBJ2-3	NA	15	TRBV6-2/TRBV6-3	TGTGCCAGCAGTTCAGAGGGGGGCGGCACAGATACGCAGTATTTT	CASSSEGGGTDTQYF
NA	TRBJ1-3	NA	15	TRBV27	TGTGCCAGCAGTTTGGTCGGGGACCGAGGAAACACCATATATTTT	CASSLVGDRGNTIYF
NA	TRBJ1-3	NA	14	TRBV19	TGTGCCAGTAGTATAGGGTCAGCTGGAAACACCATATATTTT	CASSIGSAGNTIYF
NA	TRBJ1-5	NA	15	TRBV5-1	TGCGCCAGCAGCGCGGAAGGGGACATCAATCAGCCCCAGCATTTT	CASSAEGDINQPQHF
TRBD1	TRBJ1-2	few	15	TRBV15	TGTGCCACCAGCAGAGATGACAGGGGACTCTATGGCTACACCTTC	CATSRDDRGLYGYTF
NA	TRBJ1-5	NA	12	TRBV12-3/TRBV12-4	TGTGCCAGCAGTCCGGGAAATCAGCCCCAGCATTTT	CASSPGNQPQHF
NA	TRBJ2-5	NA	15	TRBV27	TGTGCCAGCAGTTCCCACCGGAGTCGCCAAGAGACCCAGTACTTC	CASSSHRSRQETQYF
NA	TRBJ2-7	NA	15	TRBV5-6	TGTGCCAGCAGCTTGGCGCCCAGCTCCTCCTACGAGCAGTACTTC	CASSLAPSSSYEQYF
TRBD1	TRBJ1-2	NA	17	TRBV24-1	TGTGCCACCAGTGTAGTCGGGCAGGGGGCAACTAACTATGGCTACACCTTC	CATSVVGQGATNYGYTF
NA	TRBJ1-3	NA	14	TRBV5-5	TGTGCCAGCAGCTTGGAAGGCGATCTCGGCACCATATATTTT	CASSLEGDLGTIYF
NA	TRBJ2-5	NA	14	TRBV6-5	TGTGCCAGCAGCACTACAGGGTTAGGGGAGACCCAGTACTTC	CASSTTGLGETQYF
NA	TRBJ1-5	NA	14	TRBV19	TGTGCCAGTAGGTCCTCGTATCGCAATCAGCCCCAGCATTTT	CASRSSYRNQPQHF
TRBD1	TRBJ1-2	NA	13	TRBV6-6	TGTGCCAGCAGGACCGGGACAGGGGTCGGCTACACCTTC	CASRTGTGVGYTF
NA	TRBJ1-5	NA	13	TRBV27	TGTGCCAGCAGTTTATCCCCCGGGGGGCCCCAGCATTTT	CASSLSPGGPQHF
NA	TRBJ1-3	NA	15	TRBV27	TGTGCCAGCAGTGTGGACTTTTCCCGCGGAAACACCATATATTTT	CASSVDFSRGNTIYF
TRBD2	TRBJ2-1	NA	16	TRBV9	TGTGCCAGCAGCGTAGTAGGTAGCGGGAACTACAATGAGCAGTTCTTC	CASSVVGSGNYNEQFF
NA	TRBJ1-5	NA	17	TRBV3-1/TRBV3-2	TGTGCCAGCAGCCAAGATCTTGGTGGTTTTAGCAATCAGCCCCAGCATTTT	CASSQDLGGFSNQPQHF
NA	TRBJ1-3	NA	14	TRBV6-2/TRBV6-3	TGTGCCAGCAGTTACAGCAGCTCTGGAAACACCATATATTTT	CASSYSSSGNTIYF
NA	TRBJ2-7	NA	16	TRBV5-1	TGCGCCAGCAGCCTGGGACACGAGGCTGGACCCTACGAGCAGTACTTC	CASSLGHEAGPYEQYF
NA	TRBJ2-3	NA	16	TRBV5-1	TGCGCCAGCCGCCTCGGAGGGGGCGACGGCACAGATACGCAGTATTTT	CASRLGGGDGTDTQYF
NA	TRBJ1-1	NA	11	TRBV10-3	TGTGCCATCAGTGAGTTGACTGAAGCTTTCTTT	CAISELTEAFF
NA	TRBJ2-7	NA	13	TRBV24-1	TGTGCCACCAGTGATTTGTGGGGGGGCAAGCAGTACTTC	CATSDLWGGKQYF
NA	TRBJ1-1	once	15	TRBV9	TGTGCCAGCAGCCCCAATGGGGGTATGAACACTGAAGCTTTCTTT	CASSPNGGMNTEAFF
NA	TRBJ1-6	NA	16	TRBV5-1	TGCGCCAGCAGCTTGGGGATCATGCCCTATAATTCACCCCTCCACTTT	CASSLGIMPYNSPLHF
TRBD2	TRBJ2-2	NA	15	TRBV10-2	TGCGCCAGCAGTCTGACTAGCGGGGGCACCGGGGAGCTGTTTTTT	CASSLTSGGTGELFF
NA	TRBJ2-2	NA	13	TRBV29-1	TGCAGCGTTGACGCAGGGGCCACCGGGGAGCTGTTTTTT	CSVDAGATGELFF
NA	TRBJ1-1	once	14	TRBV18	TGTGCCAGCTCACCACGGGATCAAGGGATCAAAGCTTTCTTT	CASSPRDQGIKAFF
NA	TRBJ1-1	NA	12	TRBV12-5	TGTGCTAGTGGTCCGATTAACACTGAAGCTTTCTTT	CASGPINTEAFF
NA	TRBJ1-5	NA	14	TRBV30	TGTGCCTGGAGTGTACGTACAGACAATCAGCCCCAGCATTTT	CAWSVRTDNQPQHF
NA	TRBJ2-7	NA	12	TRBV28	TGTGCCAGCAGTTCGGGACTCTACGAGCAGTACTTC	CASSSGLYEQYF
NA	TRBJ2-2	NA	11	TRBV24-1	TGTGCCACCCAGATAACCGGGGAGCTGTTTTTT	CATQITGELFF
NA	TRBJ1-2	NA	16	TRBV10-3	TGTGCCATCAGACCATGGGGCAGACACTCCCTCTATGGCTACACCTTC	CAIRPWGRHSLYGYTF
TRBD1	TRBJ1-2	NA	15	TRBV10-3	TGTGCCATCAGTACCGGACAGGGGGACGGCTATGGCTACACCTTC	CAISTGQGDGYGYTF
NA	TRBJ2-7	few	15	TRBV6-2/TRBV6-3	TGTGCCAGCAGTTACTCACAGGGCTTACCCTACGAGCAGTACTTC	CASSYSQGLPYEQYF
NA	TRBJ1-1	NA	15	TRBV11-3	TGTGCCAGCAGCTTAGAAGAACAGGGACTGTCTGAAGCTTTCTTT	CASSLEEQGLSEAFF
TRBD2	TRBJ2-1	NA	19	TRBV19	TGTGCCAGTAGTATCGAGAGGGGACTAGCGGGAAGCTTCTACAATGAGCAGTTCTTC	CASSIERGLAGSFYNEQFF
NA	TRBJ1-5	once	16	TRBV15	TGTGCCACCAGCAGAGATAGATCTCATAGCAATCAGCCCCAGCATTTT	CATSRDRSHSNQPQHF
NA	TRBJ2-3	NA	16	TRBV7-2	TGTGCCAGCAGCTTATTCGCTAGCATAAGCACAGATACGCAGTATTTT	CASSLFASISTDTQYF
TRBD1	TRBJ1-4	NA	17	TRBV11-2	TGTGCCAGCAGCCTCAGGAAAGTCCGGACAGGCGGAGAAAAACTGTTTTTT	CASSLRKVRTGGEKLFF
NA	TRBJ2-1	NA	15	TRBV10-3	TGTGCCATCAGTGAGCGGAACGGCTCCTACAATGAGCAGTTCTTC	CAISERNGSYNEQFF
TRBD1	TRBJ2-5	NA	17	TRBV7-2	TGTGCCAGCAGCTCGCAACTAGGGGGCAGAATGACGGAGACCCAGTACTTC	CASSSQLGGRMTETQYF
NA	TRBJ2-1	NA	15	TRBV7-3	TGTGCCAGCAGCTTAACTAGCTCTGCCTACAATGAGCAGTTCTTC	CASSLTSSAYNEQFF
NA	TRBJ2-7	NA	15	TRBV10-3	TGTGCCATCAGTGAGTCTAAGGCTAGGGTTCTCGAGCAGTACTTC	CAISESKARVLEQYF
NA	TRBJ2-7	NA	13	TRBV29-1	TGCAGCGCCGTTGATGCGGGTTTCACCGAGCAGTACTTC	CSAVDAGFTEQYF